The 9 T cell receptor beta chains presented below share a single source sample, sequenced in a study of blood T cells in healthy people across ages. Using a J-beta primer mix together with a sample-barcoded 5' primer, a second PCR was run for about 7 to 12 cycles. MiXCR, applied by TCRdb to the 5' RACE reads, yields one record per CDR3 protein. The table includes some 1 million distinct CDR3 sequences, 35% to 55% detected once. Sequenced sample: blood. The receptors were sampled from a woman aged 60 to 75 in good health.

The V call is TRBV20-1, the J call TRBJ1-2, with 7 bases identical to TRBD1. Germline V gene data show CDR1 as DFQATT and CDR2 as SNEGSKA (reference sequence). The CDR3 spans 13 residues. V gave up 6 bases and J gave up 5 bases; unmatched junction bases: 9. DNA for the CDR3: TGCAGTGCAAGCGGCGCAGGGGGATATGGCTACACCTTC. It yields the protein CSASGAGGYGYTF.

The chain has TRBV21-1 and TRBJ1-2. TRBV21-1 is designated a pseudogene. The length of the CDR3 is 18 residues. In nucleotides, the CDR3 is TGTGCCAGCAGCAAAGATGGTTCGTCTTCGTTAGCTAACTATGGCTACACCTTC. It encodes CASSKDGSSSLANYGYTF.

V and J are TRBV12-3 or TRBV12-4 and TRBJ2-1, with D tentatively TRBD2 (6 bases). The J call may be mistaken, given a closer DNA end match to TRBJ2-7. The CDR3 loop spans 15 amino acids. The DNA for the CDR3 is TGTGCCAGCAGTTTTCGGCGGGGTCTACACAATGAGCAGTACTTC. Translation gives CASSFRRGLHNEQYF.

This clonotype was observed a handful of times. This chain links TRBV12-3 or TRBV12-4 with TRBJ2-3; tentative D call: TRBD2 (5 bases). V shed 6 bases and J shed 0 bases, with 16 bases lying between them. This CDR3 region has 16 residues. The CDR3 sequence: CASRPHAGGSTDTQYF. In nucleotides, the CDR3 is TGTGCCAGCAGGCCGCATGCGGGTGGGAGCACAGATACGCAGTATTTT.

This clonotype was observed a single time. A single base separates this from a much larger clone, so it may be a read error. V usage is TRBV10-3 and J usage is TRBJ2-3; TRBD2 might be the D (6 bases). Germline V CDR1 and CDR2: ENHRY, SYGVKD. The ends were cut back, 0 bases at V and 5 bases at J, with 15 bases in the middle. The CDR3 loop spans 16 amino acids. CDR3 nucleotides: TGTGCCATCAGTGAGTCTTTGGGTACCGGGAGAGATACGCAGTATTTT. This encodes CAISESLGTGRDTQYF.

V usage is TRBV12-3 or TRBV12-4 and J usage is TRBJ2-1; 11 bases line up with TRBD2. The CDR3 sequence is 13 residues long. Trimming cost V 6 bases and J 8 bases; bases outside gene matches: 3. CDR3 DNA: TGTGCCAGCAGCACTAGCGGGAGTTATGAGCAGTTCTTC. It is translated as CASSTSGSYEQFF.

Points on this clonotype: A much larger clone is a single base away; this may be a read error. The V call is TRBV6-1, the J call TRBJ2-4, with TRBD1 matching over 10 bases. Unmatched junction bases numbered 3, after V lost 6 bases and J lost 7 bases. The germline CDR1 and CDR2 sequences are MNHNS and SASEGT. This CDR3 is built from 13 residues. The CDR3 DNA sequence: TGTGCCAGCAGACTGGGACAGGGGAACATTCAGTACTTC. Translation gives CASRLGQGNIQYF.

This clonotype came up a few times. This chain uses TRBV15 with TRBJ1-6, with 8 positions matching TRBD1. V lost 0 bases and J lost 6; bases outside the gene matches: 4. Germline assignment: CDR1 LNHNV and CDR2 YYDKDF (reference sequence). The CDR3 consists of 16 residues. Here the CDR3 reads CATSREPGQVNSPLHF. DNA for the CDR3: TGTGCCACCAGCAGAGAACCGGGACAGGTTAATTCACCCCTCCACTTT.

This clonotype appeared a few times. The chain combines TRBV27 with TRBJ2-7; TRBD1 might be the D (5 bases). The CDR3 runs to 15 residues. The germline V gene encodes CDR1 MNHEY and CDR2 SMNVEV (reference sequence). V lost 0 bases and J lost 0, with 9 bases in between. CDR3 residues: CASSLSTGSSYEQYF. The CDR3 nucleotides are TGTGCCAGCAGTTTATCTACAGGAAGCTCCTACGAGCAGTACTTC.